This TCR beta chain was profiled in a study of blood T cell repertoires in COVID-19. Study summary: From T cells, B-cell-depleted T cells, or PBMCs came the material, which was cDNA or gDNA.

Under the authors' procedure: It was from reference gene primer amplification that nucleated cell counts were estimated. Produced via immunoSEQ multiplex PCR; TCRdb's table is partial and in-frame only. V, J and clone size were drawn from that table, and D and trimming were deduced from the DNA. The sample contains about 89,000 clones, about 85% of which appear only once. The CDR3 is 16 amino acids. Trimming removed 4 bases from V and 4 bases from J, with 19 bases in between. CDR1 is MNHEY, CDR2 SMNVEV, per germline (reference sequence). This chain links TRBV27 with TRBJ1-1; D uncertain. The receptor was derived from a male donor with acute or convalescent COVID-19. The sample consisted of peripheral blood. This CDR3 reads CASSSLRFGLATEAFF. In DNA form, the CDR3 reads TGTGCCAGCAGTTCCCTCAGGTTCGGCTTGGCCACTGAAGCTTTCTTT.